Following are 11 T cell receptor beta chains from one sample sequenced in a study of shared clonotypes between healthy human individuals (TCRdb year 2020). Libraries were made using the immunoSEQ multiplex PCR assay. TCRdb re-hosts the immuneACCESS table, in-frame sequences only. Its copies lack some clones; in the studies checked, an unresolved V gene accounts for under half of them, and the cause for the rest is not known. Within this sample are about 2 million clones, with around 95% of them counted one time only. The top ten constitute 0.1% to 0.15% of the sample. The material sequenced was naive CD4+ T cells sorted from blood. The cell subset or site label on this specimen signifies: CD45RA+ positively selected. Receptors were obtained from a man aged 18 to 35 in good health.

CDR3 amino acids: CASSTQSGNQPQHF. The CDR3 DNA sequence: TGTGCCAGTAGTACCCAGAGCGGAAACCAGCCCCAGCATTTT. The rearrangement links TRBV19 to TRBJ1-5; D is uncertain. The V end was cut by 4 bases, the J end by 7 bases, with 14 bases between. Germline V gene lookup returns CDR1 LNHDA and CDR2 SQIVND (reference sequence). The CDR3 sequence is 14 residues long.

J is TRBJ1-5 and V is TRBV7-8; 9 nucleotides match TRBD1. This CDR3 region has 16 residues. The germline V gene encodes CDR1 SGHVS and CDR2 FQNEAQ. Trimming took 2 bases from V and 3 from J; bases not matched to a gene: 5. DNA for the CDR3: TGTGCCAGCAGCTTATGGGACAGGGAGAACAATCAGCCCCAGCATTTT. Translated, it gives CASSLWDRENNQPQHF.

V gene TRBV18 combines with J gene TRBJ1-1; D is ambiguous. Trimming removed 8 bases at V and 0 bases at J, with 13 bases between. Germline CDR1 and CDR2: KGHSH and LQKENI. This CDR3 is 14 amino acids long. The CDR3 DNA reads TGTGCCAGCACGTTCACCCCGGTGAACACTGAAGCTTTCTTT. It encodes CASTFTPVNTEAFF.

This clone appeared once. V gene TRBV25-1 combines with J gene TRBJ1-5, with TRBD1 identical over 7 bases. Per germline, CDR1 MGHDK and CDR2 SYGVNS. The CDR3 totals 16 residues. Unmatched junction bases numbered 7, after V lost 3 bases and J lost 2 bases. CDR3 residues: CASSDGRGVGNQPQHF. In nucleotides, the CDR3 is TGTGCCAGCAGTGACGGCAGGGGGGTGGGCAATCAGCCCCAGCATTTT.

This chain connects TRBV2 to TRBJ2-7; TRBD2 might be the D (5 bases). The CDR3 runs to 15 residues. Germline V lookup: CDR1 SNHLY, CDR2 FYNNEI. V lost 6 bases to trimming and J lost 2 bases, with 17 bases between them. CDR3 nucleotide sequence: TGTGCCAGCAGGTGGACTGTTAATCAGCCCTACGAGCAGTACTTC. Translation gives CASRWTVNQPYEQYF.

The gene calls are TRBV6-1 and TRBJ1-5; 9 bases fit TRBD1. The V segment lost 5 bases and the J segment 7 bases; nucleotides outside the gene matches: 6. In germline, CDR1 is MNHNS, CDR2 SASEGT. The CDR3 is 14 amino acids. The chain's CDR3 is CASSPTGGTQPQHF. The CDR3, as DNA: TGTGCCAGCAGTCCTACAGGGGGCACACAGCCCCAGCATTTT.

A single count supports this clone. The J gene is TRBJ2-1, the V gene TRBV2; 11 bases map to TRBD1. Germline CDR1 and CDR2: SNHLY and FYNNEI. This CDR3 has 14 amino acids. V dropped 7 bases and J dropped 6; count of bases not matched to a gene: 5. The CDR3 DNA reads as TGTGCCAGCATGAGGGACAGGGGGTTCAATGAGCAGTTCTTC. This gives the protein CASMRDRGFNEQFF.

J is TRBJ2-7 and V is TRBV12-2; the table names TRBD2, a call not compared with the DNA. TRBV12-2 is annotated as a pseudogene. The CDR3 consists of 16 residues. DNA of the CDR3: TGTGCAAGTCGCCGGTTAGGACTAGCGGTTGCCTACGAGCAGTACTTC. Its translation: CASRRLGLAVAYEQYF.

V is TRBV7-9 and J is TRBJ1-6; 9 nucleotides line up with TRBD1. Germline CDR1 reads SEHNR; CDR2 reads FQNEAQ (reference sequence). The CDR3 runs 18 residues. After removal of 3 bases from V and 0 bases from J, the junction contained 6 bases not matched to a gene. CDR3 nucleotide sequence: TGTGCCAGCAGCTTGGAGGACAGGGGTCCCTCCTATAATTCACCCCTCCACTTT. It specifies CASSLEDRGPSYNSPLHF.

The chain has TRBV6-1 and TRBJ2-1; D ambiguous. The CDR3 has 11 amino acids. Germline assignment: CDR1 MNHNS and CDR2 SASEGT. V was cut by 5 bases and J by 10 bases, with 9 bases left in between. As DNA, the CDR3 is TGTGCCAGCAGTTTACTCGGCGAGCAGTTCTTC. Residues: CASSLLGEQFF.

The V call is TRBV4-3, the J call TRBJ2-2, with D uncertain. The CDR3 is 15 residues long. V was cut by 1 base and J by 7 bases, with 13 bases left in between. The V gene's germline CDR1 is LGHNA and CDR2 YSLEER. CDR3 loop: CASSQAARSYGELFF. CDR3 bases: TGCGCCAGCAGCCAAGCAGCCCGGTCCTACGGGGAGCTGTTTTTT.